A selection of T cell receptor beta chains follows, all from one sample in a study of shared clonotypes between healthy human individuals. Sequencing was performed with immunoSEQ multiplex PCR; in TCRdb, only in-frame clones are kept and a portion is missing. The sample lists roughly 2,300,000 clones; approximately 90% were seen once. Sequenced material: naive CD4+ T cells from PBMCs. These receptor sequences come from a man younger than 30 in good health. Some clones in this sample may be carry-over from other donors' samples. The CDR3 runs from the conserved cysteine through the conserved F or W. Each record gives: CDR3 protein, CDR3 DNA, D gene, J gene, V gene, clone size. A D gene is named only where the DNA matches it firmly. The size field is filled for only some rows; it gives once, few, many or a size class.

CASSGQGAPKETQYF TGTGCCAGCAGTGGACAGGGGGCGCCGAAAGAGACCCAGTACTTC TRBD1 TRBJ2-5 TRBV6-1 once
CASVFGPSVGWETQYF TGCGCCAGCGTCTTTGGACCTTCTGTGGGCTGGGAGACCCAGTACTTC . TRBJ2-5 TRBV5-1 .
CASRQGENTEAFF TGCGCCAGCAGACAGGGCGAGAACACTGAAGCTTTCTTT . TRBJ1-1 TRBV5-1 .
CASSFRTGYGNQPQHF TGTGCCAGCAGCTTCAGGACAGGGTACGGCAATCAGCCCCAGCATTTT TRBD1 TRBJ1-5 TRBV7-8 .
CASSVDPGTDTQYF TGTGCCAGCAGCGTAGACCCGGGGACAGATACGCAGTATTTT . TRBJ2-3 TRBV9 .
CASSLRLAGGKDGELFF TGCGCCAGCAGCTTGAGGCTAGCGGGAGGCAAGGACGGGGAGCTGTTTTTT TRBD2 TRBJ2-2 TRBV5-1 .
CASTSFRDSLGNEQFF TGCGCCAGCACCTCGTTCCGGGACTCCTTAGGGAATGAGCAGTTCTTC . TRBJ2-1 TRBV5-1 .
CASSSGTGRQETQYF TGTGCCAGCAGCTCCGGGACAGGGAGGCAAGAGACCCAGTACTTC TRBD1 TRBJ2-5 TRBV5-4 .
CASSLGRGGRAYEQYF TGTGCCAGCAGCTTGGGCAGGGGCGGCCGAGCCTACGAGCAGTACTTC . TRBJ2-7 TRBV11-2 .
CASRGGTSASGELFF TGTGCCAGCAGGGGGGGGACTAGCGCCAGCGGGGAGCTGTTTTTT TRBD2 TRBJ2-2 TRBV2 .
CSVEQLASYNEQFF TGCAGCGTGGAGCAATTGGCCTCCTACAATGAGCAGTTCTTC . TRBJ2-1 TRBV29-1 .
CASSSQGRNYEQYF TGTGCCAGCAGCTCTCAAGGACGGAACTACGAGCAGTACTTC . TRBJ2-7 TRBV5-4 .
CATSRETGSSYEQYF TGTGCCACCAGCAGGGAGACAGGGAGTTCCTACGAGCAGTACTTC TRBD1 TRBJ2-7 TRBV15 .
CASSPSRTRSAYEQYF TGTGCCAGCTCACCATCCAGGACTCGGTCCGCCTACGAGCAGTACTTC . TRBJ2-7 TRBV18 .
CATRDQGGTGELFF TGTGCCACCAGGGACCAGGGGGGCACCGGGGAGCTGTTTTTT . TRBJ2-2 TRBV15 .
CSFFRTGMETQYF TGCAGCTTTTTTCGGACAGGGATGGAGACCCAGTACTTC TRBD1 TRBJ2-5 TRBV29-1 .